Reported below is one TCR beta chain. Its antigen is undetermined. It is likely a read error, because the conserved phenylalanine at the end of the CDR3 is missing. Three rounds of nested PCR, following a modified ARM-PCR protocol, produced the TCRbeta library. TCRdb re-analysed the multiplex PCR reads in MiXCR, keeping a single row per CDR3 protein. Here the sample spans approximately 110,000 distinct CDR3 sequences, 75% being singletons. The source of the sample is a study of tumor and adjacent non-tumor tissue in lung cancer. Study results and caveats: Significantly higher TCR diversity was found in tumor than normal lung. In normal lung, the top 100 clones were significantly more dominant than in tumor. Higher tumor TCR diversity was associated with shorter survival.

The V end was cut by 0 bases, the J end by 11 bases, with 11 bases between. Looked up from germline, CDR1 is SGHAT and CDR2 is FQNNGV. There are 13 residues in the CDR3. This sample's RNA came from whole unsorted tissue. The clonotype was recovered from a woman in her sixties with non-small cell lung cancer. The sequencing sample was made of lung tumor tissue. This rearrangement joins TRBV11-2 to TRBJ1-5; the D is unclear. CDR3: CASSLEYNQAQHS. For the CDR3, the DNA is TGTGCCAGCAGCTTAGAGTATAATCAAGCCCAGCATTCT.